The entry below describes one T cell receptor (beta chain). Blood CD4+ CD25-high CD127-low regulatory T cells supplied the genomic DNA template. The source of the sample is a study of regulatory and conventional T cells in RAG deficiency. Germline V CDR1 and CDR2: SNHLY, FYNNEI. Trimming took off 3 bases at V and 5 bases at J, with 7 bases between the two ends. CDR3 length: 12 amino acids. TCRdb keeps only in-frame clones here, not all; method: immunoSEQ multiplex PCR. The table includes over 8,500 clones, more than 80% detected once. This sample was shared with a second study, whose subject was regulatory T cells. That study adds: Primers: 52 TRBV forward and 13 TRBJ reverse.

This TCR derives from a human donor in good health. The specimen was Tregs sorted from blood. The chain joins TRBV2 to TRBJ2-5; D unclear. The CDR3 bases are TGTGCCAGCAGTGAGGTGGGGGAGACCCAGTACTTC. Residues: CASSEVGETQYF.